What follows describes a single TCR beta chain. The antigen remains undetermined. TCRdb re-derived calls from the 5' RACE reads in MiXCR, one entry per CDR3 protein. The repertoire holds 450,000 to 550,000 distinct CDR3 sequences, with 15% to 20% as singletons. This sample is drawn from a study of T cells after yellow fever vaccination. Points from the study as a whole: Researchers noted that a small share of clonotypes showed up in both CD4 and CD8 compartments.

With 4 bases removed from V and 3 bases from J, the gap between germline ends came to 15 bases. This CDR3 spans 16 amino acids. From germline, CDR1 is LGHNA and CDR2 YSLEER. The genes are TRBV4-3 and TRBJ2-2, with D hard to call. The receptor was isolated from a man younger than 45 who received the YFV17D yellow fever vaccine. Source: PBMCs, taken 15 days after the yellow fever booster vaccination. CDR3 in amino acids: CASSLEVRVYTGELFF. CDR3 DNA: TGCGCCAGCAGCCTAGAAGTCCGGGTTTACACCGGGGAGCTGTTTTTT.